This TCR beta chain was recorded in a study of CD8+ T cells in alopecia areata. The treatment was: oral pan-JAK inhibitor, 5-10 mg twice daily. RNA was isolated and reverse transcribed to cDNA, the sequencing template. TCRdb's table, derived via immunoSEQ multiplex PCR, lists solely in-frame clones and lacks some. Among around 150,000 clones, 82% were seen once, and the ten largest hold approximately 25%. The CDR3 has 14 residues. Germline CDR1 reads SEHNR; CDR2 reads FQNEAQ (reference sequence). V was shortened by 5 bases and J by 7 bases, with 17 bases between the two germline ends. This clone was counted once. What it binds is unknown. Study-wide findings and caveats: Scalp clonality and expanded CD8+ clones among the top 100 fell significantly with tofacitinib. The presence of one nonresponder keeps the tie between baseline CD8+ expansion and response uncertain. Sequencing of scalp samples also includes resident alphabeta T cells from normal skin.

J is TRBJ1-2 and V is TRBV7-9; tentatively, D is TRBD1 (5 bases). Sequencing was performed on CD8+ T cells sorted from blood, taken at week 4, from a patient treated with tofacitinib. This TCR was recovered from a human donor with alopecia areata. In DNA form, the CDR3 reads TGTGCCAGCAGCCCACCCGGGACCGGCCGTGGCTACACCTTC. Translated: CASSPPGTGRGYTF.